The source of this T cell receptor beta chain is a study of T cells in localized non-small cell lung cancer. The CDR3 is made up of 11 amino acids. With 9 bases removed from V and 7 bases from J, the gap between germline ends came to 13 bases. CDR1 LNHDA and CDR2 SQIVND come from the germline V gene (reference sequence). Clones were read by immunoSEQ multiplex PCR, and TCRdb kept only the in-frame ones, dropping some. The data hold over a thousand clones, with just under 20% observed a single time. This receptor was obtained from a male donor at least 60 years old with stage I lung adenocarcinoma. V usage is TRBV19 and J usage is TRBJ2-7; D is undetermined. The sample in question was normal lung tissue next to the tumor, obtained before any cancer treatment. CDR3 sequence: CASWAGREQYF. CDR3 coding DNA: TGTGCCAGCTGGGCCGGAAGGGAGCAGTACTTC.